This entry lists 20 T cell receptor beta chains sequenced from one sample in a study of T cell repertoires in cytomegalovirus infection. Antigen specificity for these receptors is unknown. TCRdb redid the calling of the reads with MiXCR, one entry per CDR3 protein. The sample holds roughly 860,000 distinct CDR3 sequences; less than 35% are singletons and the top ten take over 10%. The sequenced sample was cultured CD8+ T cells from PBMCs, obtained from culture after CMV antigen stimulation. All receptors derive from a human donor in good health (CMV status not recorded). Some clones in this sample may be carry-over from other donors' samples.

The CDR3 sequence: CASSFPSGGWTEAFF. The CDR3, as DNA: TGTGCCAGCAGCTTTCCTTCAGGGGGTTGGACTGAAGCTTTCTTT. This rearrangement joins TRBV5-6 to TRBJ1-1; 7 nucleotides match TRBD1. The J segment lost 5 bases and the V segment lost 2 bases, leaving 9 bases of the junction unmatched. The CDR3 consists of 15 residues. Germline CDR1 is SGHDT and CDR2 is YYEEEE.

In DNA form, the CDR3 reads TGTGCCAGCGGGGGAGATGGCGGGGGGCGGACAGATACGCAGTATTTT. Protein product: CASGGDGGGRTDTQYF. The rearrangement links TRBV2 to TRBJ2-3, with 8 nucleotides matching TRBD2. V trimming: 8 bases; J trimming: 3 bases; junction bases outside the gene matches: 13. Germline V gene sequence: CDR1 SNHLY, CDR2 FYNNEI. This CDR3 spans 16 amino acids.

The chain uses TRBV12-3 or TRBV12-4 and TRBJ1-2; D may be TRBD1 (5 bases). CDR3 length: 13 amino acids. Trimming pared 10 bases from V and 8 bases from J, leaving 20 bases between. CDR3 region: CATTLGTAEGYTF. In nucleotides, the CDR3 is TGTGCCACCACCCTAGGGACGGCAGAAGGCTACACCTTC.

This clonotype was detected a few times. V usage is TRBV12-3 or TRBV12-4 and J usage is TRBJ1-1; D gene ambiguous. The CDR3 extends over 16 amino acids. With 6 bases removed from V and 0 bases from J, the gap between germline ends came to 17 bases. CDR3 residues: CASRPGVGTMNTEAFF. For the CDR3, the DNA is TGTGCCAGCAGACCCGGAGTAGGAACCATGAACACTGAAGCTTTCTTT.

In its sample, this clonotype was seen a few times. The V call is TRBV3-1, the J call TRBJ1-5, with a tentative D call TRBD1 (5 bases). Looked up from germline, CDR1 is LGHDT and CDR2 is YNNKEL (reference sequence). The germline V and J ends were trimmed by 4 bases and 6 bases, with 16 bases remaining between them. The CDR3 loop spans 15 amino acids. The CDR3 region has the DNA TGTGCCAGCAGCCTAAGGGTGGGGGGGAGTCAGCCCCAGCATTTT. This sequence encodes CASSLRVGGSQPQHF.

The CDR3 DNA sequence: TGCAGCGTTCTGGAGGGCTACTATGGCTACACCTTC. Translation: CSVLEGYYGYTF. The rearrangement links TRBV29-1 to TRBJ1-2; D is unresolved. Germline V gives CDR1 SQVTM, CDR2 ANQGSEA. The CDR3 loop spans 12 amino acids. V was pared by 5 bases and J by 3 bases, with 10 bases between.

This clonotype occurred a few times. The CDR3 DNA sequence: TGTGCCAGTAGTATTTCTAGCGGGGGGGCCGTTAGGATCAATGAGCAGTTCTTC. Translating it yields CASSISSGGAVRINEQFF. The chain employs TRBV19 and TRBJ2-1; TRBD2 matches 12 bases. Trimming cost V 3 bases and J 6 bases; bases outside gene matches: 12. This CDR3 is 18 amino acids long. Germline CDR1 is LNHDA and CDR2 is SQIVND (reference sequence).

The V and J genes are TRBV7-6 and TRBJ2-5, with 10 bases fitting TRBD1. After removal of 3 bases from V and 5 bases from J, the junction contained 6 bases not matched to a gene. Germline values: CDR1 SGHVS, CDR2 FNYEAQ. The CDR3 runs to 15 residues. The CDR3 DNA sequence: TGTGCCAGCAGCTTCGACAGGGGGCAGGTGGAGACCCAGTACTTC. Translated, it gives CASSFDRGQVETQYF.

V usage is TRBV5-6 and J usage is TRBJ2-7, with D hard to call. The CDR3 sequence is 13 residues long. Trimming stripped 5 bases from V and 5 bases from J, with 14 bases between. Germline V lookup: CDR1 SGHDT, CDR2 YYEEEE. CDR3 DNA: TGTGCCAGCAGACGAAGGACCGGTAACGAGCAGTACTTC. Translating it yields CASRRRTGNEQYF.

V gene TRBV5-4 combines with J gene TRBJ1-6; the D gene is possibly TRBD1 (6 bases). Germline-derived CDR1 and CDR2 are SGHNT and YYREEE (reference sequence). The CDR3 is made up of 19 amino acids. V was trimmed by 2 bases and J by 7 bases, leaving 25 bases between them. This CDR3 reads CASSLSGGERGSKNSPLHF. For the CDR3, the DNA is TGTGCCAGCAGCTTATCTGGGGGCGAGAGGGGTTCTAAGAATTCACCCCTCCACTTT.

The rearrangement joins TRBV27 to TRBJ1-1; possible D gene TRBD1, 6 bases. Trimming shortened V by 3 bases and J by 5 bases, and 13 bases separated the two germline ends. The CDR3 length is 14 residues. The germline CDR1 and CDR2 sequences are MNHEY and SMNVEV (reference sequence). CDR3 loop: CASSLTTQGTEAFF. In DNA form, the CDR3 reads TGTGCCAGCAGTTTGACCACGCAGGGGACTGAAGCTTTCTTT.

The chain employs TRBV19 and TRBJ2-1; 8 bases match TRBD1. V was pared by 5 bases and J by 6 bases, with 9 bases of the junction left unmatched. The germline gives CDR1 LNHDA, CDR2 SQIVND (reference sequence). The CDR3 runs 15 residues. The CDR3 loop is CASSQGQGGGNEQFF. CDR3 DNA: TGTGCCAGTAGTCAAGGACAGGGAGGAGGCAATGAGCAGTTCTTC. The entire variable domain, with the rest obtained from reference TRBV19 and TRBJ2-1, is as follows: DGGITQSPKYLFRKEGQNVTLSCEQNLNHDAMYWYRQDPGQGLRLIYYSQIVNDFQKGDIAEGYSVSREKKESFPLTVTSAQKNPTAFYLCASSQGQGGGNEQFFGPGTRLTVL.

This clonotype was counted once. The chain recombines TRBV19 with TRBJ2-1; D remains unclear. The germline CDR1 and CDR2 sequences are LNHDA and SQIVND (reference sequence). With 4 bases removed from V and 0 bases from J, the gap between germline ends came to 10 bases. The CDR3 spans 15 residues. The DNA of the CDR3 is TGTGCCAGTAGTAAGACACCGAGCTCCTACAATGAGCAGTTCTTC. Protein product: CASSKTPSSYNEQFF. The full variable domain, rest sourced from reference TRBV19 and TRBJ2-1, is DGGITQSPKYLFRKEGQNVTLSCEQNLNHDAMYWYRQDPGQGLRLIYYSQIVNDFQKGDIAEGYSVSREKKESFPLTVTSAQKNPTAFYLCASSKTPSSYNEQFFGPGTRLTVL.

This chain uses TRBV28 with TRBJ1-5, with D perhaps TRBD1 (5 bases). The V gene lost 5 bases and the J gene lost 0 bases, with 23 bases spanning the gap. The length of the CDR3 is 19 residues. CDR1 MDHEN and CDR2 SYDVKM come from the germline V gene. CDR3 protein: CASSLFTGTVEYSNQPQHF. CDR3 coding DNA: TGTGCCAGCAGTCTGTTTACCGGGACGGTGGAGTATAGCAATCAGCCCCAGCATTTT.

A few counts support this clonotype. The genes are TRBV6-2 or TRBV6-3 and TRBJ1-1; D unclear. Germline V CDR1 and CDR2: MNHEY, SVGEGT. This CDR3 comprises 13 residues. The V and J ends lost 7 bases and 1 base respectively, with 10 bases between them. The CDR3 DNA reads as TGTGCCAGCACGGCATGGGGGAACACTGAAGCTTTCTTT. It is translated as CASTAWGNTEAFF.

The genes are TRBV2 and TRBJ1-2; 9 nucleotides align to TRBD1. The germline CDR1 and CDR2 sequences are SNHLY and FYNNEI. This CDR3 region has 14 residues. The trim removed 6 bases at V and 0 bases at J, leaving 2 bases unmatched. This CDR3 reads CASSGQGSNYGYTF. In DNA form, the CDR3 reads TGTGCCAGCAGCGGACAGGGGTCTAACTATGGCTACACCTTC.

This clonotype has only a few counts. The J gene is TRBJ2-6, the V gene TRBV10-3; 8 nucleotides line up with TRBD2. Germline V gene lookup returns CDR1 ENHRY and CDR2 SYGVKD. The J segment lost 2 bases and the V segment lost 2 bases, leaving 5 bases of the junction unmatched. The CDR3 is made up of 17 amino acids. For the CDR3, the DNA is TGTGCCATCAGTGAGGGGGGACTAGTAGCTGGGGCCAACGTCCTGACTTTC. It yields the protein CAISEGGLVAGANVLTF.

The J gene is TRBJ2-5, the V gene TRBV20-1, with D possibly matching TRBD2 (6 bases). Looked up from germline, CDR1 is DFQATT and CDR2 is SNEGSKA (reference sequence). The CDR3 contains 13 residues. Between the trimmed V and J ends, which lost 5 bases and 6 bases, there was a span of 16 bases. In DNA, the CDR3 is TGCAGTGCTTTCCGGGGGTACAAGAAGACCCAGTACTTC. The encoded protein is CSAFRGYKKTQYF.

Of note for this clonotype: A read error may be the cause here, since a much bigger clone is one base away. J is TRBJ2-7 and V is TRBV6-6; TRBD2 might be the D (5 bases). Per germline, CDR1 MNHNY and CDR2 SVGAGI (reference sequence). CDR3 length: 12 amino acids. CDR3 nucleotide sequence: TGTGCCGGCAGTTACGGGGTAAACGAGCAGTACTTC. Its protein product is CAGSYGVNEQYF.

This chain links TRBV7-9 with TRBJ2-1, with TRBD1 identical over 9 bases. This CDR3 spans 13 amino acids. Per the germline V gene, CDR1 is SEHNR and CDR2 is FQNEAQ (reference sequence). The V gene end was trimmed by 5 bases and the J gene end by 15 bases; junction bases not matched to a gene: 11. In DNA, the CDR3 is TGTGCCAGCAGCCTTTCTGGGGACAGGGAGGCGTTCTTC. It specifies CASSLSGDREAFF.